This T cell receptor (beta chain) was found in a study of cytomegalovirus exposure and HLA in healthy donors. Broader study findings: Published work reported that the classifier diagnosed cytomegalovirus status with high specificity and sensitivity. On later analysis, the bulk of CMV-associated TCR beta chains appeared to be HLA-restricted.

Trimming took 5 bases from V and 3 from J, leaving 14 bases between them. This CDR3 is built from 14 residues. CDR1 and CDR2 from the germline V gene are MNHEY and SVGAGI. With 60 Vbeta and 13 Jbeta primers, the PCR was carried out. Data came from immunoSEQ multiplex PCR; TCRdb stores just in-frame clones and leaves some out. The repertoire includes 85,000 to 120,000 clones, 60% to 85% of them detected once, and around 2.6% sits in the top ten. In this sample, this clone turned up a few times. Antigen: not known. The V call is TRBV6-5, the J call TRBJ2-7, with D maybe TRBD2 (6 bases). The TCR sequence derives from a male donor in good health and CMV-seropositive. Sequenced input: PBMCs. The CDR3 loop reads CASSTTGLRYEQYF. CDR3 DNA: TGTGCCAGCAGTACGACGGGACTTCGCTACGAGCAGTACTTC.